Included here is one T cell receptor (beta chain) sequence, with context. At least ten counts were recorded for this clonotype. Its target antigen remains unknown. Nothing much larger sits one base from this clone, and base qualities are not available. This record belongs to a study of early T cells in non-severe SARS-CoV-2 infection (dated by TCRdb to the early 2020s). General notes on the study: Because TCR sequencing relied on bulk RNA taken from unsorted whole blood, pairing of alpha and beta chains was not possible. Study-wide conclusions, independent of this receptor: VDJdb matching was skewed toward anti-spike CD8 responses and likely underestimated virus-specific expansions by missing private and CD4 specificities.

Library preparation used 5' RACE. The data were produced on a NextSeq 500. In the TCR library protocol, unique molecular identifiers were attached to individual cDNA molecules to correct for PCR bias and sequencing error. Both TCR alpha and beta chains were sequenced, and tight co-correlation was observed between alpha and beta sequence abundances in each sample. Processing in the source paper ran as follows. Decombinator V4 was used to perform V gene, J gene and CDR3 annotation of TCR sequences. TCRs were defined as expanded if a significant change between any two time points was detected under a Poisson model with p below 0.0001. TCR abundances were normalised to the total number of TCRs sequenced in each sample and reported as counts per million. MAIT TCRs were defined by TRAV1-2 paired with TRAJ12, TRAJ20 or TRAJ33, and iNKT TCRs by TRAV10 paired with TRAJ18. VDJdb, accessed 1 November 2021, was searched for CMV, EBV and SARS-CoV-2 annotated TCRs, excluding TCRs annotated for multiple antigens. The public reads were reanalyzed by TCRdb: fastp trimming at Q25, MiXCR alignment, in-frame beta chains only. Each CDR3 protein appears once, grouped with its most common genes and DNA. TCRdb, rather than the study authors, made the V and J calls. The sample profile shows about 33,000 distinct CDR3 sequences; under 6% of them were found once. The leading ten clones occupy over 12% of the sample.

Set within a cohort of healthcare workers in London, UK, this nested case-control study involved weekly PCR testing of nasopharyngeal swabs along with blood sampling. Healthcare workers were recruited between 23 and 31 March 2020, during the week of the UK lockdown, and were followed weekly for up to about 16 weeks. V gives up 5 bases and J gives up 1 base, and the segment between their germline ends measures 9 bases. Taken from cysteine to phenylalanine, the CDR3 has 13 residues. Only CDR3 DNA remains: 39 bases, in frame from the first base. Sequencing was carried out using whole blood. This sequence uses TRBV12-3 or TRBV12-4 and TRBJ2-7; matching of 5 bases hints at TRBD2 as the D gene. This sequence was found in an adult who was a healthcare worker with PCR-confirmed SARS-CoV-2 infection or an uninfected control (not recorded which). The CDR3 here reads CASSHGVSYEQYF. The nucleotide sequence is given as TGTGCCAGCAGTCACGGGGTGTCCTACGAGCAGTACTTC.